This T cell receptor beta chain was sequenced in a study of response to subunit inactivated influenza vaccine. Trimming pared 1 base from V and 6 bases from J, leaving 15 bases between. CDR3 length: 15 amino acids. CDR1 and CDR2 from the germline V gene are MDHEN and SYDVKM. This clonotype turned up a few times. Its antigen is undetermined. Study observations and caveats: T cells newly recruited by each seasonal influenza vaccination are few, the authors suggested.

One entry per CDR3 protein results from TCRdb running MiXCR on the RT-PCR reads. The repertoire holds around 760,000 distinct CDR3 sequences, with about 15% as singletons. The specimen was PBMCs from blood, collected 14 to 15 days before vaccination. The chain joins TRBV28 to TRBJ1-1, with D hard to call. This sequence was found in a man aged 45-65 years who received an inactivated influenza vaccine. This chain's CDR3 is CASSLSVEGRAEAFF. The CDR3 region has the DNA TGTGCCAGCAGTTTATCGGTGGAGGGTCGCGCTGAAGCTTTCTTT.